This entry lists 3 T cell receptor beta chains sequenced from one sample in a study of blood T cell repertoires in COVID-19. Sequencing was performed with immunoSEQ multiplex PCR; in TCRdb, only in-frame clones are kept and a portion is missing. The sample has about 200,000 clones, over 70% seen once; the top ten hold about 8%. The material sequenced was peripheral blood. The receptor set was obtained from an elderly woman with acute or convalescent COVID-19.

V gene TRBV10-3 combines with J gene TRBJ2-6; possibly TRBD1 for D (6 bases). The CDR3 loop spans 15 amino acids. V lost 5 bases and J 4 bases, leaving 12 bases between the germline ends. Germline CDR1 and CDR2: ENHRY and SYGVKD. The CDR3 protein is CAISPQGQGANVLTF. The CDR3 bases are TGTGCCATCAGTCCCCAGGGGCAAGGGGCCAACGTCCTGACTTTC.

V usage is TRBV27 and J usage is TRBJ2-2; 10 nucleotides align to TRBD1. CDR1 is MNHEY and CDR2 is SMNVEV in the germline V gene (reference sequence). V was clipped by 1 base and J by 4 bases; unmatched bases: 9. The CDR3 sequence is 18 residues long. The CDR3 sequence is CASSLFRPGQGSTGELFF. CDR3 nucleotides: TGTGCCAGCAGTTTATTTCGTCCGGGACAGGGGTCCACCGGGGAGCTGTTTTTT.

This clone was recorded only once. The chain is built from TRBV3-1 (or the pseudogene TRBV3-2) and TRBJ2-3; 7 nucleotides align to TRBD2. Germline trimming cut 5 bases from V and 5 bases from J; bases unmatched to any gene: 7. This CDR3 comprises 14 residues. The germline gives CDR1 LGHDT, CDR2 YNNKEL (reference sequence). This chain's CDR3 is CASSASSGRDTQYF. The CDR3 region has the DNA TGTGCCAGCAGCGCCTCTAGCGGCAGAGATACGCAGTATTTT.